This is a list of T cell receptor beta chains from one sample in a study of beta chain features in type 1 diabetes. The data were produced by immunoSEQ multiplex PCR, yet TCRdb's version contains in-frame clones alone and is incomplete. The sample contains around 200,000 clones, about an eighth of which appear only once. Source material: central memory CD4+ T cells from blood. The receptor set was obtained from a woman aged 18-29 years in good health. The CDR3 runs from the conserved cysteine through the conserved F or W. The D gene is left open where the match is weak. Clone size appears in some rows only: once, few, many, or a class for an expanded clone.

clone size | D gene | J gene | V gene | CDR3 protein | CDR3 DNA
few | TRBD2 | TRBJ2-5 | TRBV30 | CAWSPGTSGRGETQYF | TGTGCCTGGAGCCCCGGGACTAGCGGGAGAGGCGAGACCCAGTACTTC
many | NA | TRBJ2-7 | TRBV29-1 | CSVVEGARSYEQYF | TGCAGCGTTGTGGAGGGGGCCCGCTCCTACGAGCAGTACTTC
NA | NA | TRBJ1-5 | TRBV19 | CASSTSPRRALIGNQPQHF | TGTGCCAGTAGTACCTCCCCCCGGCGGGCCTTAATAGGCAATCAGCCCCAGCATTTT
few | TRBD1 | TRBJ2-5 | TRBV29-1 | CSVVLPPETGETQYF | TGCAGCGTTGTCCTTCCCCCCGAGACAGGGGAGACCCAGTACTTC
NA | TRBD2 | TRBJ2-1 | TRBV5-4 | CASSPTSGDNEQFF | TGTGCCAGCAGCCCTACTAGCGGGGACAATGAGCAGTTCTTC
NA | TRBD1 | TRBJ2-2 | TRBV29-1 | CSVGGQGATGELFF | TGCAGCGTTGGAGGGCAGGGGGCGACCGGGGAGCTGTTTTTT
NA | NA | TRBJ1-2 | TRBV4-1 | CASSKEDFNYGYTF | TGCGCCAGCAGCAAAGAAGACTTTAACTATGGCTACACCTTC
few | TRBD2 | TRBJ2-2 | TRBV29-1 | CSVDKLAGDTGELFF | TGCAGCGTTGATAAACTAGCGGGAGATACCGGGGAGCTGTTTTTT
NA | NA | TRBJ2-7 | TRBV10-3 | CAISEKVGAVNEQYF | TGTGCCATCAGTGAGAAAGTGGGGGCAGTAAACGAGCAGTACTTC
NA | NA | TRBJ2-3 | TRBV7-2 | CASSQRASASTDTQYF | TGTGCCAGCAGCCAAAGGGCTAGCGCGAGCACAGATACGCAGTATTTT
NA | TRBD1 | TRBJ2-5 | TRBV28 | CASSLRTGQAKTQYF | TGTGCCAGCAGTTTAAGGACAGGACAGGCGAAGACCCAGTACTTC
NA | NA | TRBJ1-5 | TRBV7-2 | CASALEDQPQHF | TGTGCCAGCGCCCTGGAGGATCAGCCCCAGCATTTT
NA | TRBD1 | TRBJ2-1 | TRBV5-6 | CASSLSWDRDYNEQFF | TGTGCCAGCAGCTTGTCATGGGACAGGGACTACAATGAGCAGTTCTTC
few | NA | TRBJ1-1 | TRBV25-1 | CASSARARDTEAFF | TGTGCCAGCAGTGCGCGGGCTAGGGACACTGAAGCTTTCTTT
NA | NA | TRBJ1-5 | TRBV5-6 | CASSSGVNQPQHF | TGTGCCAGCAGCTCAGGGGTGAATCAGCCCCAGCATTTT